A selection of T cell receptor beta chains follows, all from one sample in a study of T cells in Graves' hyperthyroidism and ophthalmopathy. One entry per CDR3 protein, called by TCRdb with MiXCR from the multiplex PCR reads. The sample records about 280,000 distinct CDR3 sequences, under 30% being singletons. Sequencing input: blood. Receptors originate from a man aged 40-49 years with Graves' hyperthyroidism that later progressed to Graves' ophthalmopathy. Each CDR3 is given with its conserved first and last residue. The D gene is left open where the match is weak. Size tells how often a clone was seen (once, few, many) or the class of an expanded clone, and some rows leave it out.

>TRBV3-1|14|TRBD1|few|TRBJ1-1
TGTGCCAGCAGCCAACCACAGGGGGTTGCTGAAGCTTTCTTT
CASSQPQGVAEAFF
>TRBV7-9|12|NA|many|TRBJ2-7
TGTGCCAGCAGCCTGACAGTCGGCGAGCAGTACTTC
CASSLTVGEQYF
>TRBV12-3/TRBV12-4|13|NA|many|TRBJ1-5
TGTGCCAGTTCGGTAAGCAGCAATCAGCCCCAGCATTTT
CASSVSSNQPQHF
>TRBV12-3/TRBV12-4|13|TRBD1|many|TRBJ1-5
TGTGCCAGCAGTTTTCAGGGGGGTCAGCCCCAGCATTTT
CASSFQGGQPQHF
>TRBV2|12|TRBD1|NA|TRBJ1-1
TGTGCCAGCGAGGTTCAGGGGGCTGAAGCTTTCTTT
CASEVQGAEAFF
>TRBV6-5|14|TRBD1|few|TRBJ2-4
TGTGCCAGCAGTTATAGCCAGGGGGTAAACATTCAGTACTTC
CASSYSQGVNIQYF
>TRBV28|15|NA|few|TRBJ1-3
TGTGCCAGCAGTTTCGGGAGGGACTCTGGAAACACCATATATTTT
CASSFGRDSGNTIYF
>TRBV20-1|14|TRBD1|many|TRBJ1-2
TGCAGTGCTAGAGATCTTCAAACAGGGGGGGGCTACACCTTC
CSARDLQTGGGYTF
>TRBV27|13|NA|NA|TRBJ1-5
TGTGCCAGCAGTTGGGACGGAATTCAGCCCCAGCATTTT
CASSWDGIQPQHF
>TRBV6-5|17|TRBD2|many|TRBJ2-7
TGTGCCAGCAGTTACCCCCATAGCGGGCCCGGACGATTAGAGCAGTACTTC
CASSYPHSGPGRLEQYF
>TRBV6-2/TRBV6-3|16|TRBD1|NA|TRBJ2-7
TGTGCCAGCAGTTACTCCCGAGACAGGGGGACCTACGAGCAGTACTTC
CASSYSRDRGTYEQYF
>TRBV7-9|14|NA|many|TRBJ1-1
TGTGCCAGCAGCCCCCGTCGTATTAGCGACATAGCTTTCTTT
CASSPRRISDIAFF
>TRBV6-5|16|NA|many|TRBJ1-2
TGTGCCAGCAGTTACTCTTACGGGGACGGAAACTATGGCTACACCTTC
CASSYSYGDGNYGYTF
>TRBV27|13|NA|many|TRBJ1-3
TGTGCCACCCATACAAACTCTGGAAACACCATATATTTT
CATHTNSGNTIYF
>TRBV20-1|12|NA|NA|TRBJ2-3
TGCAGTGCTCCAGACAGCACAGATACGCAGTATTTT
CSAPDSTDTQYF
>TRBV7-6|15|NA|many|TRBJ1-2
TGTGCCAGCAGCCCCTGGGGTGGGGGAGGCTATGGCTACACCTTC
CASSPWGGGGYGYTF
>TRBV29-1|12|NA|many|TRBJ2-3
TGCAGCGCCCGAGGGGTTCCGGGTACGCAGTATTTT
CSARGVPGTQYF
>TRBV2|13|NA|NA|TRBJ2-7
TGTGCCAGCAGTGAAGGATCTGGCTACGAGCAGTACTTC
CASSEGSGYEQYF
>TRBV24-1|14|NA|NA|TRBJ1-2
TGTGCCACCAGTGATTTGGGGGACCCAAATGGCTACACCTTC
CATSDLGDPNGYTF
>TRBV2|14|NA|many|TRBJ2-2
TGTGCCAGCAGGGGAGGGACAAGCACCGGGGAGCTGTTTTTT
CASRGGTSTGELFF
>TRBV6-5|15|TRBD1|once|TRBJ1-3
TGTGCCAGCAGTTTAGCAGGGGGCTCTGGAAACACCATATATTTT
CASSLAGGSGNTIYF
>TRBV3-1|11|NA|few|TRBJ2-7
TGTGCCAGCAGCCAATCGGACGAGCAGTACTTC
CASSQSDEQYF
>TRBV6-2/TRBV6-3|14|NA|many|TRBJ2-6
TGTGCCAGCAGTTACTGGTCTGGGGCCAACGTCCTGACTTTC
CASSYWSGANVLTF
>TRBV2|16|TRBD2|NA|TRBJ2-4
TGTGCCAGCAGTGAGGGACTAGCGGGAGAGTTAGACATTCAGTACTTC
CASSEGLAGELDIQYF
>TRBV6-1|14|NA|few|TRBJ2-7
TGTGCCAGCAGGGATCATCTAGGGGTGAGCGAGCAGTACTTC
CASRDHLGVSEQYF
>TRBV18|14|NA|many|TRBJ1-5
TGTGCCAGCTCGCAGGGAGTGGTGGGCCAGCCCCAGCATTTT
CASSQGVVGQPQHF
>TRBV3-1|15|NA|many|TRBJ1-1
TGTGCCAGCAGCCAAGGACTGGGACAGAACACTGAAGCTTTCTTT
CASSQGLGQNTEAFF
>TRBV30|16|NA|NA|TRBJ1-3
TGTGCCTGGAGCCTTCATTCCGGGACCTCTGGAAACACCATATATTTT
CAWSLHSGTSGNTIYF
>TRBV10-2|11|NA|many|TRBJ2-5
TGCGCCAGCGGGCCCCTGGAGACCCAGTACTTC
CASGPLETQYF
>TRBV15|13|NA|many|TRBJ2-2
TGTGCCACCAGCAGGGAAGGGGGCGGGGAGCTGTTTTTT
CATSREGGGELFF
>TRBV9|15|NA|many|TRBJ2-7
TGTGCCAGCAGCACAACTAGTATAGGAGCCTACGAGCAGTACTTC
CASSTTSIGAYEQYF
>TRBV28|17|TRBD1|many|TRBJ2-6
TGTGCCAGCTCAGGGGACAGGGGCATCTCTGGGGCCAACGTCCTGACTTTC
CASSGDRGISGANVLTF
>TRBV20-1|12|NA|NA|TRBJ2-7
TGCAGTGGGACTCAAGGCTCCTACGAGCAGTACTTC
CSGTQGSYEQYF
>TRBV12-3/TRBV12-4|16|TRBD2|many|TRBJ2-2
TGTGCCAGCAGTTCCACGACTAGCGGGAGTTTCGGGGAGCTGTTTTTT
CASSSTTSGSFGELFF
>TRBV3-1|11|NA|many|TRBJ1-2
TGTGCCAGCAGCCAAGAGGGGCCCCACACCTTC
CASSQEGPHTF
>TRBV28|12|NA|NA|TRBJ1-2
TGTGCCAGCAGTTTGCAGACGGGGGGCTACACCTTC
CASSLQTGGYTF
>TRBV29-1|12|NA|few|TRBJ2-4
TGCAGCGTTGTTTGGGCCAAAAACATTCAGTACTTC
CSVVWAKNIQYF
>TRBV5-1|16|TRBD2|many|TRBJ2-7
TGCGCCAGCAGCTCCTCGGGACTAGCGGGAGTCCACGAGCAGTACTTC
CASSSSGLAGVHEQYF
>TRBV30|14|TRBD1|many|TRBJ2-7
TGTGCCTGGACTGGGACAGGTTTCTCCTACGAGCAGTACTTC
CAWTGTGFSYEQYF
>TRBV6-1|15|TRBD2|many|TRBJ2-1
TGTGCCAGCAGTGAACTAGCGGGCTCCTACAATGAGCAGTTCTTC
CASSELAGSYNEQFF
>TRBV27|15|TRBD2|many|TRBJ2-7
TGTGCCAGCAGAACGACTAGCGGGATTTCCTACGAGCAGTACTTC
CASRTTSGISYEQYF
>TRBV7-9|12|NA|NA|TRBJ2-5
TGTGCCAGCAGCTATCGATCGGAGACCCAGTACTTC
CASSYRSETQYF
>TRBV28|15|NA|many|TRBJ2-7
TGTGCCAGCAGTTCCCCCCTTACGGGCTCCTACGAGCAGTACTTC
CASSSPLTGSYEQYF
>TRBV20-1|14|NA|many|TRBJ1-5
TGCAGTGCTAGCCCTAACTGGCCTGATCAGCCCCAGCATTTT
CSASPNWPDQPQHF
>TRBV11-2|16|NA|NA|TRBJ1-2
TGTGCCAGCAGCTTCCAAGCCGGGACACCTATCTATGGCTACACCTTC
CASSFQAGTPIYGYTF
>TRBV9|16|NA|many|TRBJ2-7
TGTGCCAGCAGCGTAAGTCCGGGACTTAGTCCCTACGAGCAGTACTTC
CASSVSPGLSPYEQYF
>TRBV20-1|16|NA|NA|TRBJ1-1
TGCAGTGCTCCCCTGAGGGGGGCCGCCCTTAATCTTGAAGCTTTCTTT
CSAPLRGAALNLEAFF
>TRBV7-2|14|NA|many|TRBJ1-2
TGTGCCAGCAGCTTAGACCCAAAACCCTATGGCTACACCTTC
CASSLDPKPYGYTF
>TRBV7-2|16|TRBD1|many|TRBJ2-7
TGTGCCAGCAGCTTAGCCGGGACAGGAAATACCTACGAGCAGTACTTC
CASSLAGTGNTYEQYF
>TRBV30|12|NA|NA|TRBJ1-2
TGTGCCTGGAGTTTAGGGAGCTATGGCTACACCTTC
CAWSLGSYGYTF